These 3 T cell receptor beta chains share one sample of origin, sequenced in a study of cytomegalovirus exposure and HLA in healthy donors. PCR primers comprised 60 Vbeta and 13 Jbeta primers. The data were produced by immunoSEQ multiplex PCR, yet TCRdb's version contains in-frame clones alone and is incomplete. The profile covers under 200,000 clones, with roughly 80% appearing a single time and over 2% taken by the ten largest. The sequenced material came from PBMCs. These receptors were obtained from a man aged 55 to 69 in good health and CMV-seronegative.

A word on this clone: Mismatch with germline at one junction end may stem from a read error. The CDR3 coding sequence is TGTTCCAGCAGCTCCCCAAGCCAGCCCCAGCATTTT. It codes for CSSSSPSQPQHF. This chain links TRBV7-9 with TRBJ1-5; D is undetermined. Germline lookup yields CDR1 SEHNR and CDR2 FQNEAQ (reference sequence). This CDR3 has 12 amino acids. The full variable domain, with the rest looked up from reference TRBV7-9 and TRBJ1-5, is DTGVSQNPRHKITKRGQNVTFRCDPISEHNRLYWYRQTLGQGPEFLTYFQNEAQLEKSRLLSDRFSAERPKGSFSTLEIQRTEQGDSAMYLCSSSSPSQPQHFGDGTRLSIL.

This chain joins TRBV7-6 and TRBJ2-5, with 8 bases aligning to TRBD2. Germline V CDR1 and CDR2: SGHVS, FNYEAQ. The CDR3 loop spans 15 amino acids. The V and J ends lost 5 bases and 2 bases, in that order; junction bases with no gene match: 7. The DNA of the CDR3 is TGTGCCAGCAGCCCCGCCGGGGGGGGGCAAGAGACCCAGTACTTC. This gives the protein CASSPAGGGQETQYF.

This chain links TRBV19 with TRBJ1-1; possibly TRBD1 for D (6 bases). The CDR3 is 15 amino acids. Germline-derived CDR1 and CDR2 are LNHDA and SQIVND (reference sequence). V was pared by 7 bases and J by 1 base, with 16 bases between. CDR3 in amino acids: CASMGNRVKNTEAFF. The CDR3 DNA sequence: TGTGCCAGTATGGGGAACAGGGTTAAGAACACTGAAGCTTTCTTT.